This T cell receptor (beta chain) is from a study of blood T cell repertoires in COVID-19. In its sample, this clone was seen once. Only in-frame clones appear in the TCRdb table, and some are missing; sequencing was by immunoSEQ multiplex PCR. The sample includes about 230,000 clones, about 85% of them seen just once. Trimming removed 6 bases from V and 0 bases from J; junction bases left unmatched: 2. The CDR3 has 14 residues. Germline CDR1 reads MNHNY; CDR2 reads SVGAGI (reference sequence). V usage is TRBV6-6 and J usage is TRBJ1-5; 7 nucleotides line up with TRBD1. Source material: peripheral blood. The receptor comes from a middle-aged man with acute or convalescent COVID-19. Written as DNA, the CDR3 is TGTGCCAGCAGACAGGGGTATAGCAATCAGCCCCAGCATTTT. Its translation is CASRQGYSNQPQHF.